What follows describes a single T cell receptor beta chain. This sample is part of a study of blood T cell repertoires in COVID-19. Overall study context: The cDNA or gDNA used as material had been derived from T cells, B-cell-depleted T cells, or PBMCs.

The CDR3 totals 14 residues. Trimming removed 6 bases at V and 2 bases at J, with 13 bases between. Germline V CDR1 and CDR2: MNHEY, SVGAGI. TCRdb's table, derived via immunoSEQ multiplex PCR, lists solely in-frame clones and lacks some. The sample yields approximately 350,000 clones, roughly 87% seen once. This TCR derives from a woman in her 50s who had recovered from COVID-19. Sequenced: PBMCs or T cells enriched from blood (not recorded which). V usage is TRBV6-5 and J usage is TRBJ1-2; D possibly corresponds to TRBD1 (5 bases). The CDR3 is CASSRAGINYGYTF. In DNA form, the CDR3 reads TGTGCCAGCAGCAGGGCAGGGATCAACTATGGCTACACCTTC.